This T cell receptor beta chain was observed in a study of blood T cell repertoires in COVID-19. Study background: Acute-phase and convalescent COVID-19 samples originated in the United States, Italy and Spain. Sample material is recorded as cDNA or gDNA derived from T cells, B-cell-depleted T cells, or PBMCs.

The CDR3 is made up of 13 amino acids. V lost 6 bases and J lost 8, with 16 bases in between. In germline, CDR1 is MGHDK, CDR2 SYGVNS. Original data processing: Using reference gene primer amplification, nucleated cell counts were estimated. Some clones are missing from TCRdb's copy, which holds only in-frame ones; the method was immunoSEQ multiplex PCR. V, J and clone size were drawn from that table, and D and trimming were deduced from the DNA. The profile covers about 180,000 clones, with 85% to 90% appearing a single time and approximately 2.1% taken by the ten largest. Only one count was recorded for this clone.

The V and J genes are TRBV25-1 and TRBJ1-2; no clear D gene. This receptor was identified in a woman aged 40 to 49 with acute COVID-19. The specimen was PBMCs or T cells enriched from blood (not recorded which). CDR3 loop: CASSPQRFGGYTF. For the CDR3, the DNA is TGTGCCAGCAGCCCACAGCGGTTCGGAGGCTACACCTTC.